This T cell receptor beta chain was identified during a study of early T cells in non-severe SARS-CoV-2 infection. Across the whole study: The authors sequenced bulk RNA from unsorted whole blood, leaving chains unpaired. Study-wide findings and caveats: CD4 and private specificities were missed by VDJdb matching, which favored anti-spike CD8 responses.

The TCR library protocol attached unique molecular identifiers to the individual cDNA molecules. TCRdb re-called the 5' RACE reads with MiXCR, one entry per CDR3 protein. The sample records around 40,000 distinct CDR3 sequences, about a tenth being singletons. This clonotype came up a few times. Its antigen is not identified. In germline, CDR1 is MNHNS, CDR2 SASEGT. The CDR3 contains 13 residues. Trimming removed 8 bases from V and 0 bases from J, with 7 bases in between. The sequence was collected from an adult who was a healthcare worker with PCR-confirmed SARS-CoV-2 infection or an uninfected control (not recorded which). The genes are TRBV6-1 and TRBJ2-2; D is unresolved. Sequenced: whole blood. The CDR3 loop reads CASGLTNTGELFF. CDR3 coding DNA: TGTGCCAGCGGGCTAACGAACACCGGGGAGCTGTTTTTT.